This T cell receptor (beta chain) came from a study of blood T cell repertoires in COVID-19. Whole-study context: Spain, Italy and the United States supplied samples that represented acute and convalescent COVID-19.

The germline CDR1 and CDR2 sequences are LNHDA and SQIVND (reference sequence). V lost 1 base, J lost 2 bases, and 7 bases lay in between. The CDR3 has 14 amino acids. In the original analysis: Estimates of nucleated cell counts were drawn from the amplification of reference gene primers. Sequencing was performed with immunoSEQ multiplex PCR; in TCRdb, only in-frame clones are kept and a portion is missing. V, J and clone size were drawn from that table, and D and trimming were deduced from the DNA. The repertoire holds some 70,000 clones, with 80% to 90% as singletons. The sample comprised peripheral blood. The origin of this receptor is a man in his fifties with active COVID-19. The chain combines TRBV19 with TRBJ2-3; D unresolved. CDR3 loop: CASSIGGHTDTQYF. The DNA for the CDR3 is TGTGCCAGTAGTATAGGAGGTCACACAGATACGCAGTATTTT. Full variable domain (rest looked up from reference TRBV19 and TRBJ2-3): DGGITQSPKYLFRKEGQNVTLSCEQNLNHDAMYWYRQDPGQGLRLIYYSQIVNDFQKGDIAEGYSVSREKKESFPLTVTSAQKNPTAFYLCASSIGGHTDTQYFGPGTRLTVL.